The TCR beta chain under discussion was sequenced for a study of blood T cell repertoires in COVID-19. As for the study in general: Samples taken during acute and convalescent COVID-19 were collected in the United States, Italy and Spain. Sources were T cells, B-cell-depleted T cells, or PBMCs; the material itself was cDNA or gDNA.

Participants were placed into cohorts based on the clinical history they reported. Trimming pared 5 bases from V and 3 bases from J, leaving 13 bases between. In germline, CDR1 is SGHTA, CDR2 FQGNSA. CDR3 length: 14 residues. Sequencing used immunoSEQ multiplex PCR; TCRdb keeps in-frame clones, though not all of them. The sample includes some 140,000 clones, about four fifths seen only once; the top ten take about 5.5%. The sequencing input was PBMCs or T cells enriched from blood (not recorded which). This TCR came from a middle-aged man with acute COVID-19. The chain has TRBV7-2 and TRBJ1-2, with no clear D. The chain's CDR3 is CASSENRRYYGYTF. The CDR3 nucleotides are TGTGCCAGCAGCGAGAACAGACGCTACTATGGCTACACCTTC.